A single sample is the source of the 24 T cell receptor beta chains below, sequenced in a study of control samples from healthy donors and cancer patients. The method was immunoSEQ multiplex PCR; TCRdb's version includes in-frame clones alone and lacks a portion of them. The sample lists fewer than 85,000 clones, about nine tenths occurring once. The sequenced sample was blood. These receptors were obtained from a man aged 25-40 years in good health.

The V call is TRBV27, the J call TRBJ1-2; D gene ambiguous. CDR1 and CDR2 (germline): MNHEY, SMNVEV (reference sequence). The CDR3 has 14 amino acids. Trimming removed 3 bases at V and 8 bases at J, with 16 bases between. The CDR3 DNA reads as TGTGCCAGCAGTTTTAGGTCCGCACCGCAGGGCTACACCTTC. It specifies CASSFRSAPQGYTF.

The chain couples TRBV7-2 to TRBJ2-7; TRBD1 agrees at 9 bases. V lost 5 bases and J lost 4; bases outside the gene matches: 9. Germline V gives CDR1 SGHTA, CDR2 FQGNSA. CDR3 length: 15 residues. The CDR3 DNA reads TGTGCCAGCAGCCCCCGCCGGGACAGGGCGTACGAGCAGTACTTC. As protein: CASSPRRDRAYEQYF.

The genes are TRBV6-2 or TRBV6-3 and TRBJ2-7; a possible D gene is TRBD1 (6 bases). CDR1 is MNHEY and CDR2 is SVGEGT in the germline V gene. V was pared by 5 bases and J by 0 bases, with 17 bases between. CDR3 length equals 16 residues. CDR3 DNA: TGTGCCAGCAGTCGACTCAGGACAGATCGCTCCTACGAGCAGTACTTC. Amino acid sequence: CASSRLRTDRSYEQYF.

This clone was found a few times. The chain uses TRBV24-1 and TRBJ1-5; no definite D call. Germline CDR1 KGHDR, CDR2 SFDVKD. V lost 4 bases and J lost 4, with 10 bases in between. This CDR3 has 14 amino acids. The CDR3 DNA sequence: TGTGCCACCAGTGAAGGACGGGCTAATCAGCCCCAGCATTTT. Amino acids: CATSEGRANQPQHF.

The CDR3 is CASSGDRSGRAGYTGELFF. The CDR3 nucleotides are TGTGCCAGCAGTGGAGATCGTAGCGGGAGGGCCGGGTACACCGGGGAGCTGTTTTTT. The rearrangement joins TRBV27 to TRBJ2-2, with 11 bases that match TRBD2. Trimming cost V 5 bases and J 3 bases; bases outside gene matches: 14. The CDR3 totals 19 residues. CDR1 and CDR2 (germline): MNHEY, SMNVEV (reference sequence).

The CDR3: CASSLGLAELYQETQYF. For the CDR3, the DNA is TGTGCCAGCAGCTTGGGACTAGCGGAACTGTACCAAGAGACCCAGTACTTC. V gene TRBV13 combines with J gene TRBJ2-5; 11 nucleotides agree with TRBD2. Unmatched junction bases numbered 6, after V lost 3 bases and J lost 0 bases. Germline V gene sequence: CDR1 PRHDT, CDR2 FYEKMQ (reference sequence). This CDR3 is built from 17 residues.

The rearrangement uses TRBV5-4 and TRBJ1-3; TRBD1 is a possible D gene (5 bases). Between the trimmed V and J ends, which lost 7 bases and 7 bases, there was a span of 15 bases. The length of the CDR3 is 13 residues. Germline V gene data show CDR1 as SGHNT and CDR2 as YYREEE (reference sequence). The CDR3 nucleotides read TGTGCCAGCGGGACGGGCGATCGCAACACCATATATTTT. Translated, it gives CASGTGDRNTIYF.

The chain uses TRBV29-1 and TRBJ1-1, with unresolved D. Per germline, CDR1 SQVTM and CDR2 ANQGSEA. Trimming removed 7 bases at V and 0 bases at J, with 12 bases between. CDR3 length equals 13 residues. The CDR3 bases are TGCAGCGGACATGGCCGAATGAACACTGAAGCTTTCTTT. Translated, it gives CSGHGRMNTEAFF.

This chain connects TRBV5-8 to TRBJ2-3; no definite D call. The CDR3 has 14 amino acids. Germline V gene data show CDR1 as SGHTS and CDR2 as YDEGEE. The V end lost 1 base, the J end lost 4 bases, and 10 bases lay between the germline ends. CDR3 coding DNA: TGTGCCAGCAGCTTGACCTACTCGGCAGATACGCAGTATTTT. It codes for CASSLTYSADTQYF.

In regard to this clone: One junction end disagrees with the germline gene, perhaps due to a read error. This sample includes further DNA sequences coding for the same CDR3. CDR3 DNA: TGCGCCAGCCAGCCCAGAGAGACCCAGTACTTC. Its protein product is CASQPRETQYF. The chain links TRBV5-8 to TRBJ2-5; no clear D gene. The CDR3 is 11 residues long. CDR1 and CDR2 (germline): SGHTS, YDEGEE.

This clone was picked up one time. The V and J genes are TRBV5-8 and TRBJ2-1; 12 nucleotides agree with TRBD2. V lost 5 bases and J lost 0; bases outside the gene matches: 9. The CDR3 has 18 residues. CDR1 SGHTS and CDR2 YDEGEE come from the germline V gene. CDR3 sequence: CASRILAGGTSSYNEQFF. The CDR3 coding sequence is TGTGCCAGCAGAATACTAGCGGGGGGAACGAGCTCCTACAATGAGCAGTTCTTC.

The V and J genes are TRBV6-5 and TRBJ1-1; D not certain. This CDR3 region has 15 residues. Germline V gene data show CDR1 as MNHEY and CDR2 as SVGAGI. Trimming shortened V by 2 bases and J by 0 bases, and 10 bases separated the two germline ends. Written as DNA, the CDR3 is TGTGCCAGCAGTTACACCGGATACATGAACACTGAAGCTTTCTTT. Translated, it gives CASSYTGYMNTEAFF.

This rearrangement joins TRBV9 to TRBJ2-1; D uncertain. The V gene lost 2 bases and the J gene lost 6 bases, with 15 bases spanning the gap. The CDR3 covers 15 residues. Germline values: CDR1 SGDLS, CDR2 YYNGEE. CDR3 in amino acids: CASSVGLSTSNEQFF. The CDR3, as DNA: TGTGCCAGCAGCGTGGGCCTATCTACGAGCAATGAGCAGTTCTTC.

The J gene is TRBJ1-4, the V gene TRBV3-1 (or the pseudogene TRBV3-2); D is undetermined. Germline CDR1 reads LGHDT; CDR2 reads YNNKEL (reference sequence). The CDR3 loop spans 16 amino acids. Between the trimmed V and J ends, which lost 0 bases and 5 bases, there was a span of 13 bases. CDR3 loop: CASSQDEAGENEKLFF. CDR3 bases: TGTGCCAGCAGCCAAGATGAGGCAGGCGAAAATGAAAAACTGTTTTTT.

This chain connects TRBV6-5 to TRBJ2-5, with D perhaps being TRBD1 or TRBD2 (5 bases each). Germline assignment: CDR1 MNHEY and CDR2 SVGAGI. The ends were cut back, 3 bases at V and 5 bases at J, with 10 bases in the middle. The CDR3 contains 13 residues. The CDR3 DNA is TGTGCCAGCAGTTATCTGGGGGTGGAGACCCAGTACTTC. Residues: CASSYLGVETQYF.

The chain carries TRBV2 and TRBJ2-1; 15 bases are a match to TRBD2. The CDR3 covers 16 residues. CDR1 and CDR2 (germline): SNHLY, FYNNEI. V lost 8 bases to trimming and J lost 0 bases; unmatched junction nucleotides: 2. Here the CDR3 DNA reads TGTGCCAGCGGACTAGCGGGGGGGCGCTCCTACAATGAGCAGTTCTTC. It specifies CASGLAGGRSYNEQFF.

This chain uses TRBV11-3 with TRBJ2-2; D is unresolved. The CDR3 has 14 amino acids. Trimming took off 6 bases at V and 6 bases at J, with 14 bases between the two ends. The germline V gene has CDR1 SGHNT and CDR2 YENEEA. The CDR3 protein is CASSLQGPPGELFF. The CDR3 DNA follows: TGTGCCAGCAGTTTACAAGGCCCTCCCGGGGAGCTGTTTTTT.

The CDR3 loop is CASSFRDRGFVSSYNEQFF. DNA of the CDR3: TGCGCCAGCAGCTTCCGGGACAGGGGATTTGTTAGCTCCTACAATGAGCAGTTCTTC. J is TRBJ2-1 and V is TRBV5-1; 10 nucleotides match TRBD1. After removal of 2 bases from V and 0 bases from J, the junction contained 11 bases not matched to a gene. This CDR3 is built from 19 residues. Germline loops: CDR1 SGHRS, CDR2 YFSETQ. Full variable domain (remainder filled in from reference TRBV5-1 and TRBJ2-1): KAGVTQTPRYLIKTRGQQVTLSCSPISGHRSVSWYQQTPGQGLQFLFEYFSETQRNKGNFPGRFSGRQFSNSRSEMNVSTLELGDSALYLCASSFRDRGFVSSYNEQFFGPGTRLTVL.

The rearrangement uses TRBV5-1 and TRBJ2-3; TRBD1 agrees at 12 bases. This CDR3 contains 16 residues. Germline V gene lookup returns CDR1 SGHRS and CDR2 YFSETQ. With 3 bases clipped from V and 2 bases from J, the junction kept 4 bases outside the gene matches. The CDR3 spells CASSWDRGPVTDTQYF. The CDR3 DNA is TGCGCCAGCAGCTGGGACAGGGGGCCGGTCACAGATACGCAGTATTTT.

The J gene is TRBJ1-1, the V gene TRBV28; 8 bases align to TRBD1. Germline V gene lookup returns CDR1 MDHEN and CDR2 SYDVKM. V lost 7 bases and J lost 0; bases outside the gene matches: 4. The CDR3 is made up of 14 amino acids. CDR3 sequence reads: CASTSRGLNTEAFF. The CDR3 coding sequence is TGTGCCAGCACCTCCAGGGGGCTGAACACTGAAGCTTTCTTT.

This rearrangement joins TRBV10-2 to TRBJ1-1; D is undetermined. Germline-derived CDR1 and CDR2 are WSHSY and SAAADI. The V end was cut by 0 bases, the J end by 1 base, with 12 bases between. This CDR3 is built from 16 residues. CDR3 DNA sequence: TGCGCCAGCAGTGAGTCTTACTGGGGTACGAACACTGAAGCTTTCTTT. It translates to CASSESYWGTNTEAFF.

CDR3 region: CASSQGQPNEKLFF. As DNA, the CDR3 is TGCGCCAGCAGCCAGGGACAGCCGAATGAAAAACTGTTTTTT. The chain employs TRBV4-3 and TRBJ1-4, with 7 bases aligning to TRBD1. Per germline, CDR1 LGHNA and CDR2 YSLEER. The V segment lost 3 bases and the J segment 5 bases; nucleotides outside the gene matches: 3. CDR3 size: 14 residues.

This chain joins TRBV6-5 and TRBJ2-5; D may be TRBD1 (6 bases). Trimming shortened V by 5 bases and J by 7 bases, and 17 bases separated the two germline ends. Germline values: CDR1 MNHEY, CDR2 SVGAGI. The CDR3 has 14 residues. The CDR3 spells CASSLQGPRGTQYF. The CDR3 nucleotides are TGTGCCAGCAGTCTACAGGGCCCTAGAGGGACCCAGTACTTC.

The chain joins TRBV5-4 to TRBJ1-5; 8 bases align to TRBD1. The V gene's germline CDR1 is SGHNT and CDR2 YYREEE (reference sequence). The junction had 7 bases not matched to a gene; V was cut back by 4 bases and J by 7 bases. The CDR3 extends over 14 amino acids. The CDR3: CASSPGTGQQPQHF. CDR3 coding DNA: TGTGCCAGCAGCCCCGGGACAGGTCAGCAGCCCCAGCATTTT. Filled out from reference TRBV5-4 and TRBJ1-5, the complete variable domain reads ETGVTQSPTHLIKTRGQQVTLRCSSQSGHNTVSWYQQALGQGPQFIFQYYREEENGRGNFPPRFSGLQFPNYSSELNVNALELDDSALYLCASSPGTGQQPQHFGDGTRLSIL.